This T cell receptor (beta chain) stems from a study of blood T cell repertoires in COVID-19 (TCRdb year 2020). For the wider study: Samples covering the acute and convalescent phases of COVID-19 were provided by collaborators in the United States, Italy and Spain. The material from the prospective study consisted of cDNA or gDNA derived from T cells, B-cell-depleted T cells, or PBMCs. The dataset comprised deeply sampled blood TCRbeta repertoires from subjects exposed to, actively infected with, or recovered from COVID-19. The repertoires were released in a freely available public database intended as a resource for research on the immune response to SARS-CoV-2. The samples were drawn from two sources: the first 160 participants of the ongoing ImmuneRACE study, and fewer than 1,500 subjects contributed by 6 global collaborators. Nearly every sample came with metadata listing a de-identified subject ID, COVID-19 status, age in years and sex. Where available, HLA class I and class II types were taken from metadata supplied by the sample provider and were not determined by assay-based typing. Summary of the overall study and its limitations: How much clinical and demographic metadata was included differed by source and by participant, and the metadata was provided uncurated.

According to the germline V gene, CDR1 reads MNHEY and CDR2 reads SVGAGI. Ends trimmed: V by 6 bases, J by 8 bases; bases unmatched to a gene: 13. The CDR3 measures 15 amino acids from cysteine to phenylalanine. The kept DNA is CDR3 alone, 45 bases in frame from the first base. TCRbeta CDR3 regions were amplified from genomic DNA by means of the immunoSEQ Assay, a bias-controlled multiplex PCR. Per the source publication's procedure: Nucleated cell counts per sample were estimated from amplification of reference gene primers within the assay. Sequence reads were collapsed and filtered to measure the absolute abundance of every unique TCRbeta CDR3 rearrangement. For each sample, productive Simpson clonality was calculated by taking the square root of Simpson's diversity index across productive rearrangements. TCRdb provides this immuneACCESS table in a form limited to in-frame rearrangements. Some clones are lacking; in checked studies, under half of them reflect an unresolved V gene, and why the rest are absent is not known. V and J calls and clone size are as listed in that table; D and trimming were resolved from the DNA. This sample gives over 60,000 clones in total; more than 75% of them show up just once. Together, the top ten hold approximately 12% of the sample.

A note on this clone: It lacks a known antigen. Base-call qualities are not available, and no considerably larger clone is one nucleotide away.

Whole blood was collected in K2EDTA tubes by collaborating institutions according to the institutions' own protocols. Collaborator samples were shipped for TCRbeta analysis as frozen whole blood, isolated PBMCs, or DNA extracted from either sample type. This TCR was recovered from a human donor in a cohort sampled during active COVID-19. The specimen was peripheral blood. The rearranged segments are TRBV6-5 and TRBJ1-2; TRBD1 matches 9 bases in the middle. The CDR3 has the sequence CASRVPGQGAAGYTF. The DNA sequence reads TGTGCCAGCAGGGTACCGGGACAGGGCGCCGCGGGCTACACCTTC.